The next 5 T cell receptor beta chains were all read from a single sample in a study of Ad26.COV2.S vaccination and SARS-CoV-2 variants. Regarding treatment: about 20 received Ad26.COV2.S at low or high dose, single or two shots; roughly five received placebo; per-sample allocation not given. Samples came from day 63 after the first vaccine or placebo injection. Measured with immunoSEQ multiplex PCR; TCRdb has only the in-frame clones, and not every one. The table includes some 340,000 clones, roughly 86% detected once. The sequencing here drew on peripheral blood, taken in a trial of Ad26.COV2.S vaccine versus placebo. These receptors all stem from a person aged 18 to 65 who received the Ad26.COV2.S COVID-19 vaccine or a placebo.

The rearrangement links TRBV4-3 to TRBJ2-7; the D call may be TRBD1 or TRBD2 (5 bases each). V gave up 3 bases and J gave up 1 base, with 13 bases separating them. The germline V gene encodes CDR1 LGHNA and CDR2 YSLEER. This CDR3 has 15 residues. The CDR3 sequence: CASSQAWGSSYEQYF. The CDR3, as DNA: TGCGCCAGCAGCCAGGCCTGGGGGTCATCCTACGAGCAGTACTTC.

The rearrangement uses TRBV6-5 and TRBJ1-4; tentatively, D is TRBD1 (6 bases). This CDR3 region has 15 residues. Germline V gene data show CDR1 as MNHEY and CDR2 as SVGAGI. The V end lost 6 bases, the J end lost 2 bases, and 13 bases lay between the germline ends. The DNA of the CDR3 is TGTGCCAGCAGCCCATACAGGGATACTAATGAAAAACTGTTTTTT. It codes for CASSPYRDTNEKLFF.

This chain links TRBV6-5 with TRBJ1-5, with a possible D match to TRBD1 (5 bases). The CDR3 has 15 amino acids. Germline assignment: CDR1 MNHEY and CDR2 SVGAGI. Trimming shortened V by 7 bases and J by 3 bases, and 16 bases separated the two germline ends. The CDR3 here is CASNILGRINQPQHF. CDR3 coding DNA: TGTGCCAGCAACATTCTGGGACGGATCAATCAGCCCCAGCATTTT.

The chain combines TRBV27 with TRBJ1-1, with a weak D call TRBD1 (6 bases). The germline V gene encodes CDR1 MNHEY and CDR2 SMNVEV (reference sequence). The CDR3 is 18 amino acids. V lost 5 bases and J 0 bases, leaving 22 bases between the germline ends. In nucleotides, the CDR3 is TGTGCCAGCAGTATAACCCCGCCCCCCGACAGGCTGAACACTGAAGCTTTCTTT. Translated, it gives CASSITPPPDRLNTEAFF.

This sequence joins TRBV19 and TRBJ1-2; D is perhaps TRBD1 (6 bases). V was pared by 3 bases and J by 3 bases, with 17 bases between. Germline V gene sequence: CDR1 LNHDA, CDR2 SQIVND (reference sequence). This CDR3 is 16 amino acids long. The CDR3 is CASSIVRGTSDYGYTF. CDR3 in DNA: TGTGCCAGTAGTATTGTCAGGGGTACCTCCGACTATGGCTACACCTTC.